This T cell receptor beta chain appears in the sequencing data of a study of T cell responses to AZD1222 COVID-19 vaccine (dated by TCRdb to the early 2020s). Broadly, across the study: A total of over 230 trial participants underwent TCR sequencing, of whom some 210 received two doses of AZD1222 and about 26 received two doses of the MenACWY control vaccine. Enrollment into the trials was organized by age into subgroups of 18-55, 56-69 and 70-plus years, and those subgroups contained roughly 160, 29 and 62 TCR-sequenced participants, respectively.

CDR1 and CDR2 were assigned from the germline V gene (reference sequence) as SGHKS and YYEKEE. The CDR3, from cysteine to phenylalanine, totals 15 residues. Only the CDR3 portion is preserved as DNA: 45 bases, with reading frame beginning at the first base. V is cut back by 4 bases and J by 8 bases, with 12 bases in the junction unmatched. Per the publication, the time point label means: about 28 days (+/-7) after the second vaccine dose. Because spike-specific TCR depth and breadth did not differ between the two schedules, AZD1222 recipients who got a second dose at roughly 4 weeks were pooled with those who got a second dose at roughly 12 weeks. The vaccinee samples were drawn from two UK trials, COV001 and COV002, one of which was a single-blind randomized controlled phase 2/3 trial testing AZD1222 (ChAdOx1 nCoV-19) in healthy adults. For TCRbeta chain sequencing, PBMC samples were collected from trial participants at day 0 and at day 28 after the second dose.

Study-wide findings and limitations: Conclusions about previously exposed vaccinees are limited because only five or six AZD1222 recipients were SARS-CoV-2 seropositive at baseline. The 56-69-year group was small, and its depth increase did not reach significance, likely because of low power. Because no day 14 peak-response samples were available, repertoires were characterized only after the peak T cell response. Vaccine-associated CD4 TCRs spanned the whole spike protein, with dominant responses in regions 160-218 and 743-854. Participants were mostly white British and included more females than males, and it was suggested by the authors that clonal diversity may have been underestimated. Epitopes outside the regions mutated in the B.1.351 and B.1.1.7 variants were reportedly recognized by nearly half of the unique spike-specific TCRs. After two AZD1222 doses, spike-specific TCR breadth and depth were significantly higher than at day 0 and than in MenACWY recipients.

Worth noting for this clone: The clone's antigen remains unknown. No much larger clone is present one base from it, and per-base qualities are unavailable.

The CDR3 regions of human TCRbeta chains were analyzed by immunosequencing. As for the original processing: Repertoire TCRs were checked for matches against a reference library of SARS-CoV-2-specific TCRs that had been generated using the MIRA antigen-specificity platform. Breadth was defined as the fraction of unique TCRs that were SARS-CoV-2-associated, and depth was defined as the fraction of total T cells that were SARS-CoV-2-associated. Using the MIRA data, every spike-specific TCR was mapped to the spike region that the TCR reacted to and assigned to either a CD4 or a CD8 class. Log10-transformed breadth and depth values were compared by one-way ANOVA with Sidak's multiple comparisons tests. TCRdb provides this immuneACCESS table in a form limited to in-frame rearrangements. Some clones are lacking; in checked studies, under half of them reflect an unresolved V gene, and why the rest are absent is not known. V, J and clone size derive from that table, while D and trimming were established from the DNA sequence. This sample gives about 110,000 clones in total; 90% of them show up just once. The ten largest clonotypes hold around 7.6% of the sample.

This TCR came from an adult who received the AZD1222 COVID-19 vaccine. The sample was peripheral blood, taken 28 days after the second AZD1222 dose. The chain is made from TRBV5-5 and TRBJ1-2; TRBD1 lines up with 9 middle nucleotides. Read as DNA, the sequence is TGTGCCAGCAGCCCACAGGGGGCAAATCCCCTGGGCTACACCTTC. Translated, this gives CASSPQGANPLGYTF.